The 18 T cell receptor beta chains given below trace back to one sample, sequenced in a study of naive and memory T cell subsets. Two oligonucleotides, mixed equimolar, formed the beta constant-region primer covering TRBC1 and TRBC2. TCRdb used MiXCR to reprocess the UMI-ligation and nested PCR reads, holding one entry per CDR3 protein. Of 120,000 to 150,000 distinct CDR3 sequences listed, approximately 15% are singletons. Sequenced input: naive CD4+ T cells from blood. The receptors derive from a human donor in good health.

In its sample, this clonotype was seen a few times. The chain recombines TRBV11-2 with TRBJ2-1; 7 bases map to TRBD2. Trimming cost V 1 base and J 2 bases; bases outside gene matches: 2. Germline CDR1 and CDR2: SGHAT and FQNNGV. The length of the CDR3 is 15 residues. The CDR3 nucleotides read TGTGCCAGCAGCTTAGGCGGGGGAGCCTACAATGAGCAGTTCTTC. It translates to CASSLGGGAYNEQFF.

This clonotype was detected once. The J gene is TRBJ2-7, the V gene TRBV2; 12 bases fit TRBD2. In germline, CDR1 is SNHLY, CDR2 FYNNEI. The CDR3 runs 16 residues. The V segment lost 6 bases and the J segment 0 bases; nucleotides outside the gene matches: 6. CDR3 sequence: CASRRLAGGVSYEQYF. The CDR3, as DNA: TGTGCCAGCAGACGGCTAGCGGGAGGGGTCTCCTACGAGCAGTACTTC.

This clonotype was seen at least ten times. This chain links TRBV20-1 with TRBJ2-1; D may be TRBD1 (5 bases). The V gene's germline CDR1 is DFQATT and CDR2 SNEGSKA (reference sequence). The CDR3 is 15 residues long. Trimming removed 6 bases at V and 0 bases at J, with 15 bases between. The CDR3 is CSAQSGQSSYNEQFF. CDR3 in DNA: TGCAGTGCCCAGTCAGGGCAGAGCTCCTACAATGAGCAGTTCTTC.

This clonotype was found a few times. The chain couples TRBV5-1 to TRBJ2-5; D gene unclear. The CDR3 runs to 12 residues. CDR1 is SGHRS, CDR2 YFSETQ, per germline. With 2 bases removed from V and 0 bases from J, the gap between germline ends came to 2 bases. The CDR3 loop is CASSFYQETQYF. The CDR3 coding sequence is TGCGCCAGCAGCTTTTACCAAGAGACCCAGTACTTC.

The chain links TRBV29-1 to TRBJ2-1; D is uncertain. Germline loops: CDR1 SQVTM, CDR2 ANQGSEA. V lost 2 bases and J 4 bases, leaving 6 bases between the germline ends. This CDR3 is 12 amino acids long. The CDR3 loop is CSVESSYNEQFF. The CDR3 nucleotides are TGCAGCGTTGAAAGTTCTTACAATGAGCAGTTCTTC.

This clonotype was counted a few times. The chain carries TRBV4-2 and TRBJ2-7; TRBD2 agrees at 11 bases. Germline lookup yields CDR1 LGHNA and CDR2 YNFKEQ. Trimming took 1 base from V and 0 from J; bases not matched to a gene: 2. This CDR3 comprises 16 residues. CDR3 region: CASSQVGLAVSYEQYF. The CDR3 DNA follows: TGTGCCAGCAGCCAAGTGGGACTAGCGGTCTCCTACGAGCAGTACTTC.

This sequence joins TRBV20-1 and TRBJ2-1, with 15 bases identical to TRBD2. Germline V CDR1 and CDR2: DFQATT, SNEGSKA (reference sequence). This CDR3 has 17 amino acids. V lost 3 bases and J lost 4; bases outside the gene matches: 7. CDR3 sequence (DNA): TGCAGTGCTAGGAGCCTAGGGACTAGCGGGAGGTACAATGAGCAGTTCTTC. It translates to CSARSLGTSGRYNEQFF.

This clonotype was observed many times. V usage is TRBV3-1 and J usage is TRBJ2-7; 7 bases fit TRBD2. The germline V gene has CDR1 LGHDT and CDR2 YNNKEL (reference sequence). The CDR3 loop spans 13 amino acids. J was trimmed by 4 bases and V by 5 bases; bases with no gene match: 5. The CDR3 nucleotides read TGTGCCAGCAGCTGGGAGGGCCGATACGAGCAGTACTTC. It encodes CASSWEGRYEQYF.

This clonotype was found a few times. The V gene is TRBV10-1, the J gene TRBJ2-5, with TRBD1 identical over 10 bases. V lost 3 bases and J lost 5; bases outside the gene matches: 3. The CDR3 spans 14 residues. From germline, CDR1 is WNHNN and CDR2 SYGVQD (reference sequence). CDR3 protein: CASSEGTGAETQYF. CDR3 nucleotide sequence: TGCGCCAGCAGTGAAGGGACAGGGGCCGAGACCCAGTACTTC.

The V call is TRBV10-3, the J call TRBJ1-5; D is unresolved. The germline V gene encodes CDR1 ENHRY and CDR2 SYGVKD. This CDR3 contains 13 residues. The ends were cut back, 3 bases at V and 7 bases at J, with 10 bases in the middle. The CDR3 region has the DNA TGTGCCATCAGTGATTTGGGCGGACAGCCCCAGCATTTT. It encodes CAISDLGGQPQHF.

At least ten counts were recorded for this clonotype. This rearrangement joins TRBV3-1 to TRBJ2-7, with D perhaps TRBD2 (5 bases). V was shortened by 2 bases and J by 6 bases, with 11 bases between the two germline ends. CDR1 LGHDT and CDR2 YNNKEL come from the germline V gene (reference sequence). The CDR3 loop spans 13 amino acids. For the CDR3, the DNA is TGTGCCAGCAGCCAAAGGAGGCTAGGCGAGCAGTACTTC. Amino acid sequence: CASSQRRLGEQYF.

J is TRBJ2-5 and V is TRBV27; D is unresolved. The CDR3 extends over 13 amino acids. Germline V lookup: CDR1 MNHEY, CDR2 SMNVEV (reference sequence). V lost 3 bases, J lost 7 bases, and 12 bases lay in between. CDR3 loop: CASSFQFSGTQYF. The CDR3, as DNA: TGTGCCAGCAGTTTCCAATTCTCGGGGACCCAGTACTTC.

The chain has TRBV12-3 or TRBV12-4 and TRBJ2-7; TRBD2 agrees at 8 bases. This CDR3 has 15 amino acids. Trimming cost V 10 bases and J 4 bases; bases outside gene matches: 15. The CDR3 DNA reads as TGTGCCACTCCCCCGGGGCGGGAGGCCATATACGAGCAGTACTTC. Translation: CATPPGREAIYEQYF.

V gene TRBV3-1 combines with J gene TRBJ2-1, with TRBD2 matching over 7 bases. J gave up 0 bases and V 4 bases, and 6 bases lay outside the gene matches. The germline V gene encodes CDR1 LGHDT and CDR2 YNNKEL (reference sequence). This CDR3 contains 16 residues. In DNA form, the CDR3 reads TGTGCCAGCAGCCGAGAAGGACTAGTCTCCTACAATGAGCAGTTCTTC. Its translation: CASSREGLVSYNEQFF.

CDR3 residues: CASSLDRAGNSPLHF. The CDR3 DNA reads as TGTGCCAGCAGTTTAGATAGGGCAGGGAATTCACCCCTCCACTTT. The V and J genes are TRBV12-3 or TRBV12-4 and TRBJ1-6; a weak D match, TRBD1 (5 bases). This CDR3 comprises 15 residues. The V and J ends lost 1 base and 7 bases respectively, with 11 bases between them.

V usage is TRBV24-1 and J usage is TRBJ2-7; no definite D call. Germline CDR1 is KGHDR and CDR2 is SFDVKD. This CDR3 spans 14 amino acids. V dropped 4 bases and J dropped 0 bases, with 9 bases sitting between them. This CDR3 reads CATSDDGSSYEQYF. As DNA, the CDR3 is TGTGCCACCAGTGACGACGGTAGCTCCTACGAGCAGTACTTC.

V gene TRBV20-1 combines with J gene TRBJ2-2; the D gene is possibly TRBD2 (6 bases). V was shortened by 2 bases and J by 5 bases, with 12 bases between the two germline ends. Germline CDR1 DFQATT, CDR2 SNEGSKA (reference sequence). The CDR3 is made up of 14 amino acids. In DNA, the CDR3 is TGCAGTGCTAGACCCGGGAGTAGTACCGGGGAGCTGTTTTTT. This gives the protein CSARPGSSTGELFF.

This clonotype was detected many times. CDR3 protein: CSARGTGRQPYYEQYF. The CDR3 DNA reads TGCAGTGCTAGGGGGACTGGGAGACAGCCCTACTACGAGCAGTACTTC. The chain is built from TRBV20-1 and TRBJ2-7; TRBD2 is a possible D gene (6 bases). Trimming took 3 bases from V and 3 from J, leaving 21 bases between them. The CDR3 totals 16 residues. Germline V lookup: CDR1 DFQATT, CDR2 SNEGSKA (reference sequence).